These T cell receptor beta chains were read from a single sample in a study of STAT5B mutations in CD4+ large granular lymphocyte leukemia. Profiling relied on immunoSEQ multiplex PCR, and the TCRdb table lists in-frame clones only, not all of them. The sample contains tens of thousands of clones, about four fifths of which appear only once. The specimen was CD4+ T cells from blood buffy coats. Receptor source: a human donor in good health. The CDR3 runs from the conserved cysteine through the conserved F or W. D genes are given only for firm matches. The size of a clone is reported for some rows only, either as once, few or many, or as a class for expanded clones.

cdr3_aa	cdr3_nt	v_call	clone_size	j_call	d_call
CASSERGRRGYTF	TGTGCCAGCAGTGAACGGGGGAGGCGGGGCTACACCTTC	TRBV6-1	NA	TRBJ1-2	NA
CASSLGASRTYEQYF	TGTGCCAGCAGCTTGGGGGCTAGCCGCACCTACGAGCAGTACTTC	TRBV5-5	NA	TRBJ2-7	NA
CASSLQGTGELFF	TGTGCCAGCAGCCTACAGGGAACCGGGGAGCTGTTTTTT	TRBV11-3	NA	TRBJ2-2	NA
CAWSGGSTDEQYF	TGTGCCTGGTCAGGAGGCAGTACCGACGAGCAGTACTTC	TRBV30	NA	TRBJ2-7	NA
CASSLGETSTNEKLFF	TGTGCCAGCAGCTTAGGAGAGACTTCAACTAATGAAAAACTGTTTTTT	TRBV11-2	NA	TRBJ1-4	NA
CASSLSPSGGETQYF	TGTGCCAGCAGCTTAAGTCCTAGCGGGGGAGAGACCCAGTACTTC	TRBV7-3	few	TRBJ2-5	TRBD2
CACATGIRAREKLFF	TGTGCCTGCGCGACAGGGATAAGAGCGAGGGAAAAACTGTTTTTT	TRBV30	NA	TRBJ1-4	TRBD1
CASGWDRGQPQHF	TGTGCTAGTGGCTGGGACAGGGGTCAGCCCCAGCATTTT	TRBV12-5	few	TRBJ1-5	TRBD1
CAWSIKGTGQYF	TGTGCCTGGAGTATAAAAGGGACAGGGCAGTACTTC	TRBV30	once	TRBJ2-7	TRBD1
CASSETSGRAFPEQFF	TGCGCCAGCAGCGAAACTAGCGGGAGGGCGTTTCCGGAGCAGTTCTTC	TRBV5-1	NA	TRBJ2-1	TRBD2
CKAGSGNEQFF	TGCAAGGCGGGAAGTGGGAATGAGCAGTTCTTC	TRBV20-1	NA	TRBJ2-1	NA
CASSRTRGAGGNTIYF	TGTGCCAGCAGCCGTACGAGGGGGGCTGGTGGAAACACCATATATTTT	TRBV7-6	NA	TRBJ1-3	NA
CSVDGANEKLFF	TGCAGCGTTGATGGGGCTAATGAAAAACTGTTTTTT	TRBV29-1	NA	TRBJ1-4	NA
CASSQVMGNEQFF	TGTGCCAGCAGCCAAGTAATGGGGAATGAGCAGTTCTTC	TRBV14	NA	TRBJ2-1	NA
CAEPPGLAGAIQETQYF	TGCGCCGAACCCCCGGGACTAGCGGGAGCCATTCAAGAGACCCAGTACTTC	TRBV10-1	NA	TRBJ2-5	TRBD2
CASSPRGRAIYGYTF	TGTGCCAGCAGTCCGCGGGGCAGGGCAATCTATGGCTACACCTTC	TRBV28	once	TRBJ1-2	NA
CASSSVSGGEQFF	TGTGCCAGCAGTTCTGTATCGGGGGGTGAGCAGTTCTTC	TRBV6-6	NA	TRBJ2-1	TRBD2
CASSLGRGHDNSPLHF	TGTGCCAGCAGCTTAGGCAGGGGGCATGATAATTCACCCCTCCACTTT	TRBV7-9	few	TRBJ1-6	TRBD1
CASSLGTSGSYNEQFF	TGTGCCAGCAGCTTAGGGACTAGCGGGAGCTACAATGAGCAGTTCTTC	TRBV7-7	NA	TRBJ2-1	TRBD2
CASSSGLIHSTDTQYF	TGTGCCAGCAGCTCGGGACTAATTCATAGCACAGATACGCAGTATTTT	TRBV9	NA	TRBJ2-3	TRBD2
CAISEGGWETQYF	TGTGCCATCAGTGAAGGGGGCTGGGAGACCCAGTACTTC	TRBV10-3	NA	TRBJ2-5	TRBD1
CASSLGGQGNEQYF	TGTGCCAGCAGCTTAGGGGGACAGGGGAACGAGCAGTACTTC	TRBV7-2	NA	TRBJ2-7	TRBD1
CASSVGRGSEAFF	TGTGCCAGCAGCGTAGGCAGGGGCTCAGAAGCTTTCTTT	TRBV9	NA	TRBJ1-1	NA
CAWSVHRGPNEKLFF	TGTGCCTGGAGTGTACATAGGGGCCCGAATGAAAAACTGTTTTTT	TRBV30	NA	TRBJ1-4	NA
CASSVVSDGSKNIQYF	TGTGCCAGCAGCGTAGTCTCGGACGGGAGTAAAAACATTCAGTACTTC	TRBV9	NA	TRBJ2-4	NA
CAWSPLAGETEYEQYF	TGTGCCTGGAGTCCCCTAGCGGGAGAAACCGAATACGAGCAGTACTTC	TRBV30	NA	TRBJ2-7	TRBD2
CASSTGLYGYTF	TGTGCCAGTTCAACAGGCCTCTATGGCTACACCTTC	TRBV18	NA	TRBJ1-2	NA
CASSQSPGTDPHF	TGTGCCAGCAGCCAAAGTCCCGGGACAGATCCCCACTTT	TRBV4-2	NA	TRBJ1-6	TRBD1
CASRNLEETQYF	TGTGCCAGCAGAAACCTTGAAGAGACCCAGTACTTC	TRBV2	once	TRBJ2-5	NA
CASRPGQNNEKLFF	TGTGCCAGCAGACCCGGACAGAATAATGAAAAACTGTTTTTT	TRBV28	NA	TRBJ1-4	NA
CASSTGTGAHTGELFF	TGTGCCAGCAGCACCGGGACAGGGGCGCATACCGGGGAGCTGTTTTTT	TRBV7-3	NA	TRBJ2-2	TRBD1
CSAPSGNTIYF	TGCAGTGCCCCCTCTGGAAACACCATATATTTT	TRBV20-1	NA	TRBJ1-3	NA
CASSLRDTTNYGYTF	TGTGCCAGCTCACTCCGGGACACCACTAACTATGGCTACACCTTC	TRBV18	NA	TRBJ1-2	NA
CASSLRQGQGGGGYTF	TGTGCCAGCAGCTTACGCCAGGGACAGGGAGGCGGTGGCTACACCTTC	TRBV7-2	NA	TRBJ1-2	TRBD1
CASGGLGAGPREETQYF	TGTGCTAGTGGTGGCCTGGGGGCGGGGCCGCGGGAAGAGACCCAGTACTTC	TRBV12-5	NA	TRBJ2-5	NA
CAISDGTEAFF	TGTGCCATCAGCGACGGCACTGAAGCTTTCTTT	TRBV10-3	NA	TRBJ1-1	NA
CASSQPGTGEKLFF	TGTGCCAGCAGCCAGCCCGGGACAGGGGAAAAACTGTTTTTT	TRBV11-2	NA	TRBJ1-4	TRBD1
CASSLLGGRTDTQYF	TGTGCCAGCAGCTTATTGGGAGGTAGAACAGATACGCAGTATTTT	TRBV11-2	NA	TRBJ2-3	NA
CASSPRDMNTEAFF	TGTGCCAGCAGCCCCAGAGACATGAACACTGAAGCTTTCTTT	TRBV7-9	NA	TRBJ1-1	NA
CASKSSGGRNEQFF	TGTGCCAGCAAATCTAGCGGGGGGAGGAATGAGCAGTTCTTC	TRBV6-5	NA	TRBJ2-1	TRBD2
CASSGNTEAFF	TGTGCCAGCTCTGGTAACACTGAAGCTTTCTTT	TRBV18	once	TRBJ1-1	NA
CASSLLGGWNTGELFF	TGCGCCAGCAGCTTGCTCGGGGGCTGGAACACCGGGGAGCTGTTTTTT	TRBV5-1	once	TRBJ2-2	NA
CASSSDIRVYGYTF	TGTGCCAGCAGTTCGGATATAAGGGTATATGGCTACACCTTC	TRBV6-5	few	TRBJ1-2	NA
CASSPGDTTNYGYTF	TGCGCCAGCAGCCCAGGGGACACAACTAACTATGGCTACACCTTC	TRBV4-1	NA	TRBJ1-2	NA
CAWSRDRANYGYTF	TGTGCCTGGAGTAGGGACAGGGCTAACTATGGCTACACCTTC	TRBV30	once	TRBJ1-2	TRBD1
CASSLYGSYNEQFF	TGTGCCAGCAGCTTGTACGGCTCCTACAATGAGCAGTTCTTC	TRBV5-4	NA	TRBJ2-1	NA
CASSLRVAVFTNNEQFF	TGTGCCAGCAGCCTACGCGTTGCGGTATTCACTAACAATGAGCAGTTCTTC	TRBV5-6	NA	TRBJ2-1	NA
CASKGGGGANVLTF	TGTGCCAGTAAAGGGGGAGGTGGGGCCAACGTCCTGACTTTC	TRBV19	NA	TRBJ2-6	NA